A selection of T cell receptor beta chains follows, all from one sample in a study of T cell repertoires in cytomegalovirus infection. Via MiXCR, TCRdb re-called the reads, giving one row per CDR3 protein. The sample records about 310,000 distinct CDR3 sequences, just under 25% being singletons. The antigens of these receptors remain unknown. Sequenced material: cultured PBMCs, taken from culture after CMV antigen stimulation. The receptor set was obtained from a human donor in good health (CMV status not recorded). Some clones in this sample may be carry-over from other donors' samples. CDR3s leave out the opening cysteine and the closing phenylalanine or tryptophan. The order of the fields is J gene, V gene, CDR3 length, CDR3 protein.

>TRBJ2-1|TRBV12-3/TRBV12-4|14
ASSLADPWSYNEQF
>TRBJ2-3|TRBV7-2|10
ASTSSTDTQY
>TRBJ2-7|TRBV20-1|11
SALLAGSYEQY
>TRBJ1-1|TRBV7-2|14
ASSPRVGGAGTEAF
>TRBJ2-3|TRBV7-9|14
ASSLASGGSPDTQY
>TRBJ2-5|TRBV7-2|16
ASSLGELAGVLGETQY
>TRBJ2-7|TRBV25-1|13
ASSVGTGAAYEQY
>TRBJ1-2|TRBV15|13
ATSRDRGFNYGYT
>TRBJ1-3|TRBV7-9|15
ASSVDRGLFSGNTIY
>TRBJ1-2|TRBV28|13
ASSLRDRADYGYT
>TRBJ1-4|TRBV7-9|12
ASRPQGANEKLF
>TRBJ2-1|TRBV28|16
ASSFTQGSKWSYNEQF
>TRBJ2-1|TRBV4-3|13
ASSHNGGGANEQF
>TRBJ1-2|TRBV16|12
ASSHNQGGYGYT
>TRBJ1-5|TRBV6-2/TRBV6-3|12
ASSYLAGNQPQH
>TRBJ2-3|TRBV12-3/TRBV12-4|13
ASRPPGQGPDTQY
>TRBJ2-7|TRBV15|12
ATTSTSGTYEQY
>TRBJ2-5|TRBV7-3|12
ASSWGLVLGPQY
>TRBJ2-1|TRBV7-9|15
ASSPTDRRSDFNEQF
>TRBJ2-7|TRBV11-1|11
ASSLTFSHEQY
>TRBJ2-3|TRBV4-1|19
ASSQDGRGNPLYLSTDTQY
>TRBJ2-2|TRBV12-5|13
ASGSQGRNTGELF
>TRBJ2-6|TRBV18|15
ASSPRTGGSGANVLT
>TRBJ2-1|TRBV27|16
ASSYRSLSGSSYNEQF
>TRBJ2-1|TRBV14|14
ASSQAILTPYNEQF
>TRBJ1-3|TRBV14|12
ASSQVNRGNTIY
>TRBJ2-3|TRBV9|15
ASSVEAGLAGTDTQY
>TRBJ1-4|TRBV11-2|13
ASSSIQGAYEKLF
>TRBJ2-4|TRBV7-2|13
ASSLDWSPGTIQY
>TRBJ1-2|TRBV7-9|11
ASSSLQGYGYT
>TRBJ1-6|TRBV7-2|12
ASSPRGHNSPLH
>TRBJ1-1|TRBV6-2/TRBV6-3|14
ASSYLRTGSNTEAF
>TRBJ2-1|TRBV6-5|10
ASSRGFNEQF
>TRBJ2-4|TRBV7-8|11
ASSLGGINIQY
>TRBJ1-5|TRBV27|13
ASSNGGAGNQPQH
>TRBJ1-2|TRBV19|12
ASSAFGQPYGYT
>TRBJ2-1|TRBV7-2|15
ASSLVGTSGKLNEQF
>TRBJ2-7|TRBV9|14
ASSVALWEGGDEQY
>TRBJ2-2|TRBV20-1|12
SARDYRNTGELF
>TRBJ1-1|TRBV29-1|10
SVERDRSEAF
>TRBJ2-1|TRBV7-2|10
ASSLSNNEQF
>TRBJ2-3|TRBV28|16
ASSLSPIRDTSTDTQY
>TRBJ1-6|TRBV9|13
ASSGDQGGNSPLH
>TRBJ1-5|TRBV28|12
ASRSGTGHQPQH
>TRBJ1-2|TRBV7-8|12
ASSFRVVEYGYT
>TRBJ2-7|TRBV7-9|12
ASTPDRAGYEQY
>TRBJ2-5|TRBV20-1|12
SARTSGTQETQY
>TRBJ2-2|TRBV12-3/TRBV12-4|12
ASSLLGLTGELF
>TRBJ2-1|TRBV4-3|14
ASSQDGASAGYEQF
>TRBJ1-5|TRBV27|13
ASSPLYSYYPPQH
>TRBJ2-1|TRBV7-8|12
ASSIARVGREWF
>TRBJ2-4|TRBV6-2/TRBV6-3|13
ASTNPGQGANIQY
>TRBJ2-3|TRBV7-2|14
ASSPSLGGARDTQY
>TRBJ2-5|TRBV24-1|11
ATSVFDGETQY